These T cell receptor beta chains were read from a single sample in a study of shared clonotypes between healthy human individuals. Assay: immunoSEQ multiplex PCR; the TCRdb copy retains only in-frame clones and omits some. The data show 2 million to 2.5 million clones, more than 90% seen once. The source material was naive CD4+ T cells sorted from blood. The receptors originated from a young man in good health. CDR3s include the opening cysteine and the closing phenylalanine or tryptophan. A D gene is named only where the DNA matches it firmly. Clone size appears in some rows only: once, few, many, or a class for an expanded clone.

j_gene,v_gene,d_gene,abundance,len,CDR3aa,CDR3nt
TRBJ1-4,TRBV19,NA,NA,14,CASSIGASNEKLFF,TGTGCCAGTAGTATTGGAGCCTCTAATGAAAAACTGTTTTTT
TRBJ1-2,TRBV6-5,TRBD1,NA,13,CASRGDRTYGYTF,TGTGCCAGCAGGGGGGACAGGACCTATGGCTACACCTTC
TRBJ2-2,TRBV6-4,TRBD1,NA,15,CASSRDRGPTGELFF,TGTGCCAGCAGCAGGGACAGGGGGCCAACCGGGGAGCTGTTTTTT
TRBJ2-5,TRBV5-1,TRBD2,NA,16,CASSLGSSGSFETQYF,TGCGCCAGCAGCTTGGGGTCTAGCGGGAGTTTCGAGACCCAGTACTTC
TRBJ2-1,TRBV20-1,NA,NA,11,CSVRLVNEQFF,TGCAGTGTTAGACTAGTCAATGAGCAGTTCTTC
TRBJ2-6,TRBV4-1,NA,NA,18,CASSQQWTGGTGANVLTF,TGCGCCAGCAGCCAACAATGGACAGGAGGGACTGGGGCCAACGTCCTGACTTTC
TRBJ2-5,TRBV2,TRBD2,NA,17,CASSERRTSGTQETQYF,TGTGCCAGCAGTGAACGTCGGACTAGCGGCACCCAAGAGACCCAGTACTTC
TRBJ2-6,TRBV27,TRBD1,once,17,CASSSRGLPAGANVLTF,TGTGCCAGCAGTTCCAGGGGGCTGCCGGCTGGGGCCAACGTCCTGACTTTC
TRBJ1-3,TRBV30,NA,NA,15,CAWSSRGLSGNTIYF,TGTGCCTGGAGTTCCAGGGGACTTTCTGGAAACACCATATATTTT
TRBJ1-5,TRBV5-8,TRBD1,NA,13,CASSGTGNQPQHF,TGTGCCAGCAGCGGGACAGGGAATCAGCCCCAGCATTTT
TRBJ2-2,TRBV9,TRBD2,NA,16,CASSVTSGRFTGELFF,TGTGCCAGCAGCGTGACTAGCGGGAGATTCACCGGGGAGCTGTTTTTT
TRBJ1-4,TRBV7-9,TRBD1,NA,13,CASSFGTVEKLFF,TGTGCCAGCAGCTTTGGGACAGTCGAAAAACTGTTTTTT
TRBJ2-1,TRBV5-6,NA,NA,15,CASSLWGRAYNEQFF,TGTGCCAGCAGCTTGTGGGGGCGCGCCTACAATGAGCAGTTCTTC
TRBJ2-5,TRBV18,TRBD1,NA,14,CASSRTGGKETQYF,TGTGCCAGCTCACGGACAGGGGGCAAAGAGACCCAGTACTTC
TRBJ2-2,TRBV4-1,TRBD2,NA,18,CASSQGGRTYDNTGELFF,TGCGCCAGCAGCCAAGGCGGGAGGACTTATGATAACACCGGGGAGCTGTTTTTT
TRBJ1-6,TRBV5-5,NA,NA,14,CASSPYDFRSPLHF,TGTGCCAGCAGCCCCTATGACTTTCGTTCACCCCTCCACTTT
TRBJ1-6,TRBV5-1,NA,NA,15,CASSLEGGPGSPLHF,TGCGCCAGCAGCTTGGAAGGGGGGCCGGGTTCACCCCTCCACTTT
TRBJ1-1,TRBV10-2,NA,NA,12,CASSEKAGEAFF,TGCGCCAGCAGTGAGAAGGCAGGGGAAGCTTTCTTT
TRBJ2-7,TRBV5-1,NA,NA,15,CASSSQTGPGDEQYF,TGCGCCAGCAGCTCCCAGACAGGGCCGGGGGACGAGCAGTACTTC
TRBJ1-2,TRBV18,NA,NA,13,CASSPLEDYGYTF,TGTGCCAGCTCACCACTCGAGGACTATGGCTACACCTTC
TRBJ2-7,TRBV5-8,NA,NA,15,CASSNFLTGTYEQYF,TGTGCCAGCAGCAACTTCTTAACGGGCACCTACGAGCAGTACTTC
TRBJ2-4,TRBV18,TRBD2,NA,17,CASSGTSGTDRKNIQYF,TGTGCCAGCTCAGGGACTAGCGGGACTGATAGGAAAAACATTCAGTACTTC
TRBJ2-7,TRBV28,TRBD1,NA,15,CASSLGTAQDREQYF,TGTGCCAGCAGTTTGGGGACAGCCCAGGATCGCGAGCAGTACTTC
TRBJ1-1,TRBV7-9,NA,NA,14,CASSFPGETTEAFF,TGTGCCAGCAGCTTCCCCGGGGAAACCACTGAAGCTTTCTTT
TRBJ2-3,TRBV6-5,NA,NA,16,CASSYSMAPTTDTQYF,TGTGCCAGCAGTTACTCGATGGCTCCGACCACAGATACGCAGTATTTT
TRBJ1-5,TRBV27,NA,NA,14,CASSFEGGNQPQHF,TGTGCCAGCAGTTTCGAGGGGGGAAATCAGCCCCAGCATTTT
TRBJ2-7,TRBV7-2,NA,NA,12,CASSLGAYEQYF,TGTGCCAGCAGCTTAGGTGCCTACGAGCAGTACTTC
TRBJ2-2,TRBV9,NA,NA,14,CASSGRDPTGELFF,TGTGCCAGCAGCGGCAGAGACCCCACCGGGGAGCTGTTTTTT
TRBJ2-3,TRBV6-1,NA,NA,14,CASKSGGNTDTQYF,TGTGCCAGCAAATCCGGGGGCAACACAGATACGCAGTATTTT
TRBJ2-7,TRBV6-1,NA,NA,13,CASNPQGVAGQYF,TGTGCCAGCAATCCTCAAGGAGTTGCTGGGCAGTACTTC
TRBJ2-3,TRBV7-3,TRBD1,NA,16,CASSLQTGGRADTQYF,TGTGCCAGCAGCCTACAGACAGGGGGCAGGGCAGATACGCAGTATTTT
TRBJ1-2,TRBV5-1,NA,NA,13,CASSLAGDPGYTF,TGCGCCAGCAGCTTGGCCGGGGATCCTGGCTACACCTTC
TRBJ1-1,TRBV18,NA,NA,15,CASSLQSQLNTEAFF,TGTGCCAGCTCACTCCAGTCTCAATTGAACACTGAAGCTTTCTTT